This record covers a single TCR beta chain. This clone's antigen is unknown. Base qualities are not recorded, but no much larger clone differs from it by a single base. CDR1 LGHNA and CDR2 YSLEER are derived from the germline V gene. V has 4 bases trimmed and J has 6 bases trimmed; junction bases matching no gene number 6. The CDR3 goes from the cysteine to the phenylalanine over 13 residues. Of the read, only the CDR3 DNA is kept; its 39 bases are in frame from base 1. The data are from a study of yellow fever vaccine responses in identical twins (dated by TCRdb to 2017 to 2018). About the investigation overall: In identical twins, the study followed T cell clones that responded to the vaccine with precision. Here is what the overall study found, with its caveats: According to the authors, the vaccine-induced T cell response in identical twins seemed to be partly convergent and partly specific to each individual.

The method was RT-PCR. Sequencing relied on an Illumina HiSeq 2500. TCRdb cleaned the public reads at Q25 with fastp, built clones with MiXCR and kept in-frame beta chains. Every CDR3 protein is listed once, alongside the most common genes and DNA of its rows. The sample includes fewer than 5,000 distinct CDR3 sequences, with approximately 85% observed a single time. Clones ranked in the top ten supply roughly 2.8% of the sample. The sequence joins TRBV4-3 to TRBJ2-7; 7 of the junction bases match TRBD2. The sample here was T cells from blood (PBMCs), unsorted or a sorted subset (not recorded which), taken before or after yellow fever vaccination (not recorded which). The receptor's source is a woman aged 18-29 years who received the yellow fever vaccine. Donor details come from another sample of the same person, matched by shared clones. CDR3 loop: CASSLGGLGEQYF. The nucleotide sequence reads as follows: TGCGCCAGCAGCCTAGGAGGACTAGGCGAGCAGTACTTC.